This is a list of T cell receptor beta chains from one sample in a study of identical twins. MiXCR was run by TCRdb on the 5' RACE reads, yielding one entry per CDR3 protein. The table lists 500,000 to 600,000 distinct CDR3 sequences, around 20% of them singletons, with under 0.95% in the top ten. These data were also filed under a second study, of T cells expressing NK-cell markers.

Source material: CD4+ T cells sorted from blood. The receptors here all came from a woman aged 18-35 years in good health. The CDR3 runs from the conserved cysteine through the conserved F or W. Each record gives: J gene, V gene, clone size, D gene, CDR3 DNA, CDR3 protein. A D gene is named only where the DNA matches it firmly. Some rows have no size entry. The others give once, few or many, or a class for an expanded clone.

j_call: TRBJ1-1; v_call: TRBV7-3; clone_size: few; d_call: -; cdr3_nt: TGTGCCAGCAGCATGCAGGGGAACACTGAAGCTTTCTTT; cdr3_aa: CASSMQGNTEAFF
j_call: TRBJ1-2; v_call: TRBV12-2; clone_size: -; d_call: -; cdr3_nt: TGTGCAAGTCGTTATAGCCGAGGACGGGGTGCTGGCTACACCTTC; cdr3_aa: CASRYSRGRGAGYTF
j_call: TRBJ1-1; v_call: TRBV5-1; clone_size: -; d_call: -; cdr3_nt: TGCGCCAGCTCGCAAGATGACACTGAAGCTTTCTTT; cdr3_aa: CASSQDDTEAFF
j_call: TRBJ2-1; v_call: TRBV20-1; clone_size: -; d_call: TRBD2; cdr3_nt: TGCAGTGCGGGGCTAGGGGCTAGCGGGAGAAGGGGCTCCTACAATGAGCAGTTCTTC; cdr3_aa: CSAGLGASGRRGSYNEQFF
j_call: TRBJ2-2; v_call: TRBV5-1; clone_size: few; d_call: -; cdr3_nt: TGCGCCAGCAGTTCTATAGGGGCCACCGGGGAGCTGTTTTTT; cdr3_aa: CASSSIGATGELFF
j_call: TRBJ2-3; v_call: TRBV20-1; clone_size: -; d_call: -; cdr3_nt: TGCAGTGCCGTACTCGGGGATAAGCAGTATTTT; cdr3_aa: CSAVLGDKQYF
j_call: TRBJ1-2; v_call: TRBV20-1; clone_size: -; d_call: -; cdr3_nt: TGCAGTGCTAGAAAGGTGTTAGGGCAGGGCTACACCTTC; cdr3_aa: CSARKVLGQGYTF
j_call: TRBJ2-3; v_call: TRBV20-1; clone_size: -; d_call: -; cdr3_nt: TGCAGTGCTAATCCGGGCGGGGATACGCAGTATTTT; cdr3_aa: CSANPGGDTQYF
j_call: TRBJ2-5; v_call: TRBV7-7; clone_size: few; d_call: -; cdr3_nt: TGTGCCAGCAGCTTAGTAGTCGGGAAAGAGACCCAGTACTTC; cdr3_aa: CASSLVVGKETQYF
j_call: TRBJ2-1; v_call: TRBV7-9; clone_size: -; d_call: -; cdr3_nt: TGTGCCAGCAGCCTAGTCTCTAGCTCCTACAATGAGCAGTTCTTC; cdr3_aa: CASSLVSSSYNEQFF
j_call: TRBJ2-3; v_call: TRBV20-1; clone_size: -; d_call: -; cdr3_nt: TGCAGTGCTATGTTAGCCGGGAGCACAGATACGCAGTATTTT; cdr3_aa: CSAMLAGSTDTQYF
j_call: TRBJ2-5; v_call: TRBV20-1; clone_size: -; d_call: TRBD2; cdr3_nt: TGCAGTGCTAATGGGCTAGCGGGAATAGAGACCCAGTACTTC; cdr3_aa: CSANGLAGIETQYF
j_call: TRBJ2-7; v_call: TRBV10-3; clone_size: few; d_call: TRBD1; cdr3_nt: TGTGCCATCAGTGAACAGGGACAGGCCTCCTACGAGCAGTACTTC; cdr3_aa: CAISEQGQASYEQYF
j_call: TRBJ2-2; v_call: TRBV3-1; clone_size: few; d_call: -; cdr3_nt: TGTGCCAGCAGCCAAGTAAAGAAGAACACCGGGGAGCTGTTTTTT; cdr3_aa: CASSQVKKNTGELFF
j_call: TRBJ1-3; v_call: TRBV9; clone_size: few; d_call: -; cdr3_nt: TGTGCCAGCAGCGTAGCCTACTCTGGAAACACCATATATTTT; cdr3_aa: CASSVAYSGNTIYF
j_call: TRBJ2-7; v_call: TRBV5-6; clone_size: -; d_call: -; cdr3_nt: TGTGCCAGCAGCCCGGGACGGTGGGCAGATTACGAGCAGTACTTC; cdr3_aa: CASSPGRWADYEQYF
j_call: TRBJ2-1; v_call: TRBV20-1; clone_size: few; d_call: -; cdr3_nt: TGCAGTGCCTACGGGGGCTCCTACAATGAGCAGTTCTTC; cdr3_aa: CSAYGGSYNEQFF
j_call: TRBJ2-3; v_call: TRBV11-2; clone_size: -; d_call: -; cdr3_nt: TGTGCCAGCAGCTTAGAAATCGTACAGATGGGAGATACGCAGTATTTT; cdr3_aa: CASSLEIVQMGDTQYF
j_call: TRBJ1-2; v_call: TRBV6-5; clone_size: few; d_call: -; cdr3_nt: TGTGCCAGCACTGGGGCCTATGGCTACACCTTC; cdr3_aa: CASTGAYGYTF
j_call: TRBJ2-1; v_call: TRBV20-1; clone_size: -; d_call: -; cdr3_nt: TGCAGTGCTGTCCGGGGTGGACCATACAATGAGCAGTTCTTC; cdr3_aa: CSAVRGGPYNEQFF
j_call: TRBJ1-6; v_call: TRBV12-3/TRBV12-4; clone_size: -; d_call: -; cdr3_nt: TGTGCCAGCAGACCACCGGGGACCTCCTTATGGGGTTCACCCCTCCACTTT; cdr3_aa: CASRPPGTSLWGSPLHF
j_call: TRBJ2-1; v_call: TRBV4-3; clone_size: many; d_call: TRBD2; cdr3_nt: TGCGCCAGCAGCCAATACGTCAGTCTAGCGGGAGGGAATGAGCAGTTCTTC; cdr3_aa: CASSQYVSLAGGNEQFF
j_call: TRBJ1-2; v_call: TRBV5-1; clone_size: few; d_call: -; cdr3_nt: TGCGCCAGCAGCTTGACAGGGAGTTCCTATGGCTACACCTTC; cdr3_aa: CASSLTGSSYGYTF
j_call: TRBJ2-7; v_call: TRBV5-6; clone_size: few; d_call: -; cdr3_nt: TGTGCCAGCAGCTTTCGGCAGGGCGAGCAGTACTTC; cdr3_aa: CASSFRQGEQYF
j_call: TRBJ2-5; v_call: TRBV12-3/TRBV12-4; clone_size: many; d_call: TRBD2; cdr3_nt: TGTGCCAGCAGCTTGTGGGCTAGCGGGAGTGAGACCCAGTACTTC; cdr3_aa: CASSLWASGSETQYF
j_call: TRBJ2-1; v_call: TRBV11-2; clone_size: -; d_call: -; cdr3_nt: TGTGCCAGCAGCCTGGTTTGGGGGAGGCAAAATGAGCAGTTCTTC; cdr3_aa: CASSLVWGRQNEQFF
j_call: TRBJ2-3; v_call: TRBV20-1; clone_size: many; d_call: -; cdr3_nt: TGCAGTGCTGTCCCGGGGTACAGCACAGATACGCAGTATTTT; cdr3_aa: CSAVPGYSTDTQYF
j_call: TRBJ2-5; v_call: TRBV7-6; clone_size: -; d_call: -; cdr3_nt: TGTGCCAGCAGCTTAGCGGGAGGAGGGAGAGAGACCCAGTACTTC; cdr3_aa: CASSLAGGGRETQYF
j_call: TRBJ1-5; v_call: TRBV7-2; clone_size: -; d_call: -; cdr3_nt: TGTGCCAGCAGCTTGATGGGGGGTCGACAGCCCCAGCATTTT; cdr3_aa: CASSLMGGRQPQHF
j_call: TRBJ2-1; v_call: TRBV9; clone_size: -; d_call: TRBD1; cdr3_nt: TGTGCCAGCAGCGTATGGGGGACAGGGAGTAGCAATGAGCAGTTCTTC; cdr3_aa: CASSVWGTGSSNEQFF
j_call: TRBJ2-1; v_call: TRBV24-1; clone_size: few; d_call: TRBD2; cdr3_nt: TGTGCCACCAGTGACCACGGGGACTACCATGAGCAGTTCTTC; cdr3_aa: CATSDHGDYHEQFF
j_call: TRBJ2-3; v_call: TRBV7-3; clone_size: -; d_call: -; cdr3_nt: TGTGCCAGCAGCTTAAACCCAACGGGCACGCAGTATTTT; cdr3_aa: CASSLNPTGTQYF
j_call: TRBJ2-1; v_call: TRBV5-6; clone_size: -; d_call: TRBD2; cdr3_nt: TGTGCCAGCAGCCCGGAGACTAGCGGGAGGAATGAGCAGTTCTTC; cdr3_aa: CASSPETSGRNEQFF
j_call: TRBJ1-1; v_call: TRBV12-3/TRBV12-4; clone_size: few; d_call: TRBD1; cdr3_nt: TGTGCCAGCAAAGACAGGGACACTGAAGCTTTCTTT; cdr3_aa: CASKDRDTEAFF
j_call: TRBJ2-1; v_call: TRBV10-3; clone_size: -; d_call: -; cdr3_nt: TGTGCCATCAGTGAGTCGTTTCAAATCACCTACAATGAGCAGTTCTTC; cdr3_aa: CAISESFQITYNEQFF
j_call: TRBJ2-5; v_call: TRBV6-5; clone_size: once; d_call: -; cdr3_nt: TGTGCCAGCAGCCTTACCTCGACAGAGACACAAGAGACCCAGTACTTC; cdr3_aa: CASSLTSTETQETQYF
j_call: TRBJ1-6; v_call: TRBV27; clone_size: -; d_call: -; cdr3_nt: TGTGCCAGCAGTTTCTGGGGGAAAGAAAGGCCCCTCCACTTT; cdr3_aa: CASSFWGKERPLHF
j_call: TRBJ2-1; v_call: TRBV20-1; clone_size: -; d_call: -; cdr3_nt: TGCAGTGCTAGAGTGCGTAACAAGAACTACAATGAGCAGTTCTTC; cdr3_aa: CSARVRNKNYNEQFF
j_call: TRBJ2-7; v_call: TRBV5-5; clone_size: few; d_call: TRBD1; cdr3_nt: TGTGCCAGCAGCCCCTCGACAGGGGTCTACGAGCAGTACTTC; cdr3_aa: CASSPSTGVYEQYF
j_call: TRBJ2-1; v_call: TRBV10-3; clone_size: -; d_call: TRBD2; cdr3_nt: TGTGCCATCAGGACTAGCGGGAGGGAATACAATGAGCAGTTCTTC; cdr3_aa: CAIRTSGREYNEQFF
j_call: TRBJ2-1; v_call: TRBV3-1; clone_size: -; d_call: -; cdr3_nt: TGTGCCAGCGGTACCGTTTTCGGGAGCGAGCAGTTCTTC; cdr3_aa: CASGTVFGSEQFF
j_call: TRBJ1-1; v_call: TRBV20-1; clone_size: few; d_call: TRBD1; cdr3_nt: TGCAGTGCTAGAGGAACCGGGACAGGGGTCAATGTAGGAGCTTTCTTT; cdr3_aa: CSARGTGTGVNVGAFF
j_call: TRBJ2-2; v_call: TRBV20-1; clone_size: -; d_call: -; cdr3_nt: TGCAGTGCTCGGCGGGGATCCGGGGAGCTGTTTTTT; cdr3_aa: CSARRGSGELFF
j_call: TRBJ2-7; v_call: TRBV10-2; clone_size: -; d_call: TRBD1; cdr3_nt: TGCGCCAGCAGTGATACAGGGGTCGCCACCTACGAGCAGTACTTC; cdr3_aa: CASSDTGVATYEQYF
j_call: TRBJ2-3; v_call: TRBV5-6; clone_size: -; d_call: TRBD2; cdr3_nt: TGTGCCAGCAGCGCGGGACTAGCGGGGTATAGTGATACGCAGTATTTT; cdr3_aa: CASSAGLAGYSDTQYF
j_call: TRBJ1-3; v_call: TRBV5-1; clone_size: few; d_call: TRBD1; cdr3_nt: TGCGCCAGCAGCAACTCTGGAGGGGGCTTCGCTGGAAACACCATATATTTT; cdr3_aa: CASSNSGGGFAGNTIYF
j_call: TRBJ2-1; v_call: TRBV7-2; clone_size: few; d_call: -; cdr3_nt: TGTGCCAGCAGCTTTGGTACGGATAGCTCCTACAATGAGCAGTTCTTC; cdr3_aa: CASSFGTDSSYNEQFF